The T cell receptor beta chain under discussion was sequenced for a study of CD8 T cells in Susac syndrome. Isolation of CD8+ and CD4+ T cells was performed negatively, whereas enrichment of TEMRA cells was done by FACS. Trimming stripped 5 bases from V and 3 bases from J, with 10 bases between. This CDR3 region has 14 residues. Germline V gene sequence: CDR1 SGHTA, CDR2 FQGTGA. Random hexamers were used to reverse transcribe the RNA input (about 0.5 to 1 ug). MiXCR was run by TCRdb on the immunoSEQ multiplex PCR reads, yielding one entry per CDR3 protein. This table has roughly 200,000 distinct CDR3 sequences, more than 85% appearing once.

The V gene is TRBV7-3, the J gene TRBJ2-2; D perhaps matches TRBD1 (5 bases). The clonotype was recovered from a human donor with multiple sclerosis. Sequenced input: CD4+ T cells from PBMCs. The CDR3 is CASSPDSYTGELFF. For the CDR3, the DNA is TGTGCCAGCAGCCCAGACAGTTACACCGGGGAGCTGTTTTTT.